This note documents a single T cell receptor (beta chain) sequence. This clone appeared a single time. Its antigen target is currently unknown. The sample holds no much larger clone one base away, and base qualities are not on file. Another Seattle source contributed samples from volunteer blood donors who had recovered from COVID-19. Each collaborating institution followed its own protocols to collect whole blood in K2EDTA tubes. For TCRbeta analysis, collaborators shipped samples as frozen whole blood, isolated PBMCs, or DNA extracted from either of those sample types. The immunoSEQ Assay, a bias-controlled multiplex PCR, was used to amplify TCRbeta CDR3 regions from genomic DNA. The source study handled its data this way. Within the assay, amplification of reference gene primers was used to estimate how many nucleated cells each sample contained. To quantify the absolute abundance of each unique TCRbeta CDR3 rearrangement, sequence reads were collapsed and filtered. For each sample, productive Simpson clonality was calculated as the square root of Simpson's diversity index across productive rearrangements. In its TCRdb copy, this immuneACCESS table keeps in-frame sequences only and misses some clones. Where compared with another copy, unresolved V genes explain less than half of these, and the others have no known cause. Clonal size and the V and J genes are those of that table, whereas D and trimming came from the DNA. This sample gives roughly 170,000 clones in total; approximately 87% of them show up just once. Clones ranked in the top ten supply just under 0.9% of the sample.

Measured from the cysteine to the phenylalanine, the CDR3 is 11 residues long. CDR3 DNA is the only sequence kept; it has 33 bases, read in frame from the first base. Based on the germline V gene, the CDR1 and CDR2 sequences are SNHLY and FYNNEI. The V and J ends are trimmed by 7 bases and 3 bases, leaving 6 bases between them. These data are taken from a study of blood T cell repertoires in COVID-19 (dated by TCRdb to 2018 to 2020). About the full investigation: Samples from collaborators originated in the United States, Italy and Spain and spanned both the acute and convalescent phases of COVID-19. HLA class I and class II types, where available, came from metadata supplied by the sample provider rather than from assay-based typing. A de-identified subject ID, COVID-19 status, age in years and sex were almost always included in the sample metadata. Subjects who had been exposed to COVID-19, were actively infected with it, or had recovered from it provided the deeply sampled blood TCRbeta repertoires that made up the dataset. The prospective study material was composed of cDNA or gDNA derived from T cells, B-cell-depleted T cells, or PBMCs. The samples were drawn from two sources: the first 160 participants of the ongoing ImmuneRACE study, and 1,254 subjects contributed by 6 global collaborators. The repertoires were released in a freely available public database intended as a resource for research on the immune response to SARS-CoV-2.

Study-wide findings and limitations: How much clinical and demographic metadata was included differed by source and by participant, and the metadata was provided uncurated.

The source material was peripheral blood. This TCR derives from a woman aged 18 to 35 who had recovered from COVID-19. The chain uses TRBV2 and TRBJ2-5; the D segment cannot be called with confidence. The DNA sequence follows: TGTGCCAGCACCGAGGAAGAGACCCAGTACTTC. Translated, this is CASTEEETQYF.